The rows below give T cell receptor beta chains drawn from one sample of a study of T cell repertoires in cytomegalovirus infection. One entry per CDR3 protein results from TCRdb running MiXCR on the reads. The repertoire holds around 330,000 distinct CDR3 sequences, with roughly 17% as singletons. The sequencing sample was made of PBMCs. These TCRs come from a human donor in good health (CMV status not recorded). Some clones in this sample may be carry-over from other donors' samples. The conserved cysteine and the conserved F or W are not part of the CDR3 here. The D gene is left open where the match is weak.

d_gene	v_gene	j_gene	CDR3aa
TRBD1	TRBV12-3/TRBV12-4	TRBJ2-3	ASSLSRGRVGDTQY
.	TRBV7-2	TRBJ2-5	ASSFQGSQETQY
TRBD1	TRBV11-2	TRBJ2-7	ASRNPRTGYYEQY
TRBD2	TRBV20-1	TRBJ2-7	SAMDGGGATYEQY
.	TRBV7-9	TRBJ1-1	ASSLPQELNTEAF
TRBD2	TRBV12-3/TRBV12-4	TRBJ2-7	ASSLGGGGDYEQY
TRBD1	TRBV7-2	TRBJ1-4	ASSRGQGVTNEKLF
TRBD1	TRBV6-5	TRBJ2-1	ASSSRQGRYNEQF
TRBD2	TRBV7-6	TRBJ2-3	ASSGGRTSGGGSTDTQY
TRBD2	TRBV9	TRBJ2-3	ASTLHGSAGGKDTQY
TRBD1	TRBV6-5	TRBJ2-7	ASSYSKGQTYEQY